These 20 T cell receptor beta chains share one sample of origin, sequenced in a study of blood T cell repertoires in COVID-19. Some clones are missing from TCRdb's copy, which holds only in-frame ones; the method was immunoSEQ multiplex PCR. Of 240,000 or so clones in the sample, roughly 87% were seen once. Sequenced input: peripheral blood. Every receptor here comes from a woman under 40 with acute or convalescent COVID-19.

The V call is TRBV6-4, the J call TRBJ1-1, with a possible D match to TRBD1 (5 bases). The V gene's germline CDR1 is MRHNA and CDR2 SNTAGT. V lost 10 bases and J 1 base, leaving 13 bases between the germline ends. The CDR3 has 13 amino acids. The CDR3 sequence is CATRRGWNTEAFF. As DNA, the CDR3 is TGTGCCACCAGAAGGGGTTGGAACACTGAAGCTTTCTTT.

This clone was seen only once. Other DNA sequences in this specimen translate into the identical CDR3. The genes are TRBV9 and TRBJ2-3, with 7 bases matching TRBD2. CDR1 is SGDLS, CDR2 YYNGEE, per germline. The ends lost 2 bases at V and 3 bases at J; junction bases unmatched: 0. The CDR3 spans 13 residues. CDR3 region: CASSVRGTDTQYF. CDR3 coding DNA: TGTGCCAGCAGCGTGCGGGGGACAGATACGCAGTATTTT. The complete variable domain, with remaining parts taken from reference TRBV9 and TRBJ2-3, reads DSGVTQTPKHLITATGQRVTLRCSPRSGDLSVYWYQQSLDQGLQFLIQYYNGEERAKGNILERFSAQQFPDLHSELNLSSLELGDSALYFCASSVRGTDTQYFGPGTRLTVL.

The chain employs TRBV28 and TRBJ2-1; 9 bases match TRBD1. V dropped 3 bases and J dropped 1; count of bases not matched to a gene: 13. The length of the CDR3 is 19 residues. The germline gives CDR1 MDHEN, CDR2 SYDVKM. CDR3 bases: TGTGCCAGCAGTTTGCCCGGGACAGGGAAACATGCGTCCTACAATGAGCAGTTCTTC. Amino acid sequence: CASSLPGTGKHASYNEQFF.

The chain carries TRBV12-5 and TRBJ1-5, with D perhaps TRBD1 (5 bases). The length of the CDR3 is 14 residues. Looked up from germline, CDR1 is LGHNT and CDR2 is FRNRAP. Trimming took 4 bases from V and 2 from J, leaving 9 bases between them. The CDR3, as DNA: TGTGCTAGTGGTTCCCAGGGTCGCAATCAGCCCCAGCATTTT. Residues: CASGSQGRNQPQHF.

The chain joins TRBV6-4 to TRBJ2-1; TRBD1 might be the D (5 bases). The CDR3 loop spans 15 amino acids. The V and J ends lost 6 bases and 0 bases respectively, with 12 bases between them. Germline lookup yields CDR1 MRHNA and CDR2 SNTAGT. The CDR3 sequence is CASSQDRVSYNEQFF. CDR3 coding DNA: TGTGCCAGCAGCCAAGACAGAGTCTCCTACAATGAGCAGTTCTTC.

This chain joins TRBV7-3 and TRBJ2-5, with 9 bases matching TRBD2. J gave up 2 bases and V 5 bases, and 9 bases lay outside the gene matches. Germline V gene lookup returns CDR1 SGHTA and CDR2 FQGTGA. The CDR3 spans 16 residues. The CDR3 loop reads CASSDPFSGSQETQYF. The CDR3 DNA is TGTGCCAGCAGCGACCCCTTTAGCGGGAGTCAAGAGACCCAGTACTTC.

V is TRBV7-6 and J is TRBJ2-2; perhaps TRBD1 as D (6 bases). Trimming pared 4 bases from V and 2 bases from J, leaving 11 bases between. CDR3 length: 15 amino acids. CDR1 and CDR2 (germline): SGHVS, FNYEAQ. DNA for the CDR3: TGTGCCAGCAGCTCCGGACAGTTAAACACCGGGGAGCTGTTTTTT. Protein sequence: CASSSGQLNTGELFF.

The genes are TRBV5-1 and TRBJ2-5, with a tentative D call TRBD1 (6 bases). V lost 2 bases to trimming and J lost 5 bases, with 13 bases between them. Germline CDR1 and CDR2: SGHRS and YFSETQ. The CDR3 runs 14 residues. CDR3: CASSLGQGSETQYF. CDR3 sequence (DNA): TGCGCCAGCAGCTTAGGTCAGGGGAGCGAGACCCAGTACTTC.

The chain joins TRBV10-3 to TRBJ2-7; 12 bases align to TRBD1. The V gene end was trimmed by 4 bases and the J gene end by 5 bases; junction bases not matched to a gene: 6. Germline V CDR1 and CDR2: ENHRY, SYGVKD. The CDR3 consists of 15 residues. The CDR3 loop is CAISVRDRGHNEQYF. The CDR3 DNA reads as TGTGCCATCAGTGTCCGGGACAGGGGGCACAACGAGCAGTACTTC.

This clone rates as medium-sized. As DNA, the CDR3 is TGTGCCAGCAGTCTAAAGACTAGCGGGAGGTATAGTGAGCAGTTCTTC. This codes for CASSLKTSGRYSEQFF. This chain uses TRBV27 with TRBJ2-1; 13 bases are a match to TRBD2. This CDR3 has 16 residues. Germline V lookup: CDR1 MNHEY, CDR2 SMNVEV (reference sequence). With V trimmed by 5 bases and J by 9 bases, 10 bases remained unmatched.

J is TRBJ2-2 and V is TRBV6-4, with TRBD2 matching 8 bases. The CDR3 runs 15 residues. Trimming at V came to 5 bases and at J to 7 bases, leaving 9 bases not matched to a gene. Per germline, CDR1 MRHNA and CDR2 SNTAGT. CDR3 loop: CASSPSGRSNGELFF. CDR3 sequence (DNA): TGTGCCAGCAGTCCCAGCGGGAGAAGCAACGGGGAGCTGTTTTTT.

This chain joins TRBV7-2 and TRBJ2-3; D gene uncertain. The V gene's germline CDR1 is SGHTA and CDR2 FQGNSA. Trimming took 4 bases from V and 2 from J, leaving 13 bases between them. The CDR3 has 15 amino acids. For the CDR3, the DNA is TGTGCCAGCAGCTCTAGTGGCTGGAACACAGATACGCAGTATTTT. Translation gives CASSSSGWNTDTQYF.

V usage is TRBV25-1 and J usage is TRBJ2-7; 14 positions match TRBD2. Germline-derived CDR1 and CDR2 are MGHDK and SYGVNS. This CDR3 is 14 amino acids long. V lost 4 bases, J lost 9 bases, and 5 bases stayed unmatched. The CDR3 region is CASSATSGRAGQYF. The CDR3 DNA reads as TGTGCCAGCAGTGCGACTAGCGGGAGGGCCGGGCAGTACTTC.

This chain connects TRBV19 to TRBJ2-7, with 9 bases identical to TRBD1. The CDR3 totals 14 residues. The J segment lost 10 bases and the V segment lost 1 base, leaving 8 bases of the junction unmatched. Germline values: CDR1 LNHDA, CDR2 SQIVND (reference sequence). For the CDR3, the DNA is TGTGCCAGTAGTATAGTGCCGACAGGGGGAAGACAGTACTTC. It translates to CASSIVPTGGRQYF.

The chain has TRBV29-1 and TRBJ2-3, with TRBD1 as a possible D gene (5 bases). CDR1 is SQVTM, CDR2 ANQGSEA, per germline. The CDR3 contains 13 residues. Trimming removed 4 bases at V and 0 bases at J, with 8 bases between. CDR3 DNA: TGCAGCGTTGCCCACAGGAGCACAGATACGCAGTATTTT. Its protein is CSVAHRSTDTQYF.

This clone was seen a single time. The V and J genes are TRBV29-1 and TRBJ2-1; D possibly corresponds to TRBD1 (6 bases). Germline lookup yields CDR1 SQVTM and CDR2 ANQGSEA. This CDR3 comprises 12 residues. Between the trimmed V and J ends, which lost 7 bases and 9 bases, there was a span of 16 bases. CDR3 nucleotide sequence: TGCAGCGCCAAAAACAGGGTACGTGAGCAGTTCTTC. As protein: CSAKNRVREQFF.

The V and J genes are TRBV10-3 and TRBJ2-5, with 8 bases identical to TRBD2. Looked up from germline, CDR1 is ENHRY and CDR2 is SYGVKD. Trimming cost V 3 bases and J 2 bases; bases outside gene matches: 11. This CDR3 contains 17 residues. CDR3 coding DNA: TGTGCCATCAGTGACTTGACGGGAGGGCCCATTCAAGAGACCCAGTACTTC. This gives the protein CAISDLTGGPIQETQYF.

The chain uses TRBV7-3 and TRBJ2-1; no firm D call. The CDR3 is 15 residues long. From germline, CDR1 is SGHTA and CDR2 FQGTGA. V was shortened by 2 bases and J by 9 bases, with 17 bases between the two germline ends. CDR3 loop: CASSLGSALDIEQFF. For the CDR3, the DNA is TGTGCCAGCAGCTTAGGGTCCGCCCTAGATATTGAGCAGTTCTTC.

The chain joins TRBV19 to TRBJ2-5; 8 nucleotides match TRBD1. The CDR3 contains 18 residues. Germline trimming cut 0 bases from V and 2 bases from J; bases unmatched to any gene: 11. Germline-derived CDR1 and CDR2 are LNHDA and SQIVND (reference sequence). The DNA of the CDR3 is TGTGCCAGTAGTATAGAGTCGATTTCAGGGGGCCCGCAAGAGACCCAGTACTTC. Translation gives CASSIESISGGPQETQYF. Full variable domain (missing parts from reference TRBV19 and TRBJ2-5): DGGITQSPKYLFRKEGQNVTLSCEQNLNHDAMYWYRQDPGQGLRLIYYSQIVNDFQKGDIAEGYSVSREKKESFPLTVTSAQKNPTAFYLCASSIESISGGPQETQYFGPGTRLLVL.

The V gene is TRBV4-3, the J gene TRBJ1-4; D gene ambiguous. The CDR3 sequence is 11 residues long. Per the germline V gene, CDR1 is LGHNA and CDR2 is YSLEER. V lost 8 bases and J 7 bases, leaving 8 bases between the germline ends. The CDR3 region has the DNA TGCGCCAGCTGGTCGGGTGAAAAACTGTTTTTT. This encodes CASWSGEKLFF.